The 29 T cell receptor beta chains below were found in one sample sequenced in a study of blood T cell repertoires in COVID-19. This table comes from immunoSEQ multiplex PCR, and its TCRdb copy is limited to in-frame clones, with some not included. This sample has some 250,000 clones; about 83% occur once, and the top ten carry roughly 1.9%. The material sequenced was peripheral blood. The receptors derive from a man aged 30 to 45 who had recovered from COVID-19.

The rearrangement uses TRBV5-1 and TRBJ2-5; 11 nucleotides match TRBD2. Germline loops: CDR1 SGHRS, CDR2 YFSETQ. V was clipped by 0 bases and J by 1 base; unmatched bases: 2. This CDR3 has 16 amino acids. CDR3 DNA sequence: TGCGCCAGCAGCTTGGGAGGACTAGCGGGCCAAGAGACCCAGTACTTC. Translation gives CASSLGGLAGQETQYF.

The V and J genes are TRBV5-1 and TRBJ1-2, with TRBD1 matching over 12 bases. The CDR3 is 15 residues long. Germline loops: CDR1 SGHRS, CDR2 YFSETQ. With V trimmed by 3 bases and J by 6 bases, 6 bases remained unmatched. The CDR3: CASSSEGQGADGYTF. As DNA, the CDR3 is TGCGCCAGCAGCTCGGAGGGACAGGGGGCGGATGGCTACACCTTC.

The chain employs TRBV7-3 and TRBJ2-1; TRBD2 aligns across 10 bases. The V gene end was trimmed by 2 bases and the J gene end by 7 bases; junction bases not matched to a gene: 11. This CDR3 spans 17 amino acids. The germline V gene encodes CDR1 SGHTA and CDR2 FQGTGA. The CDR3 sequence is CASSLGWTSGRPNEQFF. The CDR3 DNA reads TGTGCCAGCAGCTTAGGGTGGACTAGCGGTCGACCGAATGAGCAGTTCTTC.

The chain recombines TRBV6-5 with TRBJ1-4, with D tentatively TRBD1 (5 bases). Trimming took 0 bases from V and 7 from J, leaving 9 bases between them. In germline, CDR1 is MNHEY, CDR2 SVGAGI. The CDR3 loop spans 14 amino acids. DNA of the CDR3: TGTGCCAGCAGTTACTCCCAGGGTGGTGAAAAACTGTTTTTT. Its protein is CASSYSQGGEKLFF.

This clone has just a few counts. The CDR3 here is CASRKAGGPLEQFF. Written as DNA, the CDR3 is TGTGCCAGCAGAAAAGCGGGGGGGCCTCTTGAGCAGTTCTTC. V is TRBV28 and J is TRBJ2-1, with 10 positions matching TRBD2. The J segment lost 9 bases and the V segment lost 6 bases, leaving 8 bases of the junction unmatched. The V gene's germline CDR1 is MDHEN and CDR2 SYDVKM. CDR3 length: 14 residues. The whole variable domain, remainder taken from reference TRBV28 and TRBJ2-1, is DVKVTQSSRYLVKRTGEKVFLECVQDMDHENMFWYRQDPGLGLRLIYFSYDVKMKEKGDIPEGYSVSREKKERFSLILESASTNQTSMYLCASRKAGGPLEQFFGPGTRLTVL.

The chain has TRBV18 and TRBJ2-2; TRBD2 might be the D (6 bases). This CDR3 contains 13 residues. Germline CDR1 KGHSH, CDR2 LQKENI. V lost 5 bases to trimming and J lost 6 bases, with 10 bases between them. The CDR3 DNA sequence: TGTGCCAGCTCAACGTTAGCGGCCGGGGAGCTGTTTTTT. Encoded protein: CASSTLAAGELFF.

J is TRBJ2-1 and V is TRBV15; 9 bases are a match to TRBD2. Trimming removed 1 base from V and 8 bases from J; junction bases left unmatched: 6. The CDR3 spans 15 residues. Germline CDR1 reads LNHNV; CDR2 reads YYDKDF (reference sequence). The CDR3 loop reads CATSRGGGASDEQFF. The CDR3 region has the DNA TGTGCCACCAGCAGAGGCGGGGGGGCGAGCGATGAGCAGTTCTTC.

The chain is built from TRBV6-5 and TRBJ1-1, with unresolved D. Germline V gene sequence: CDR1 MNHEY, CDR2 SVGAGI. This CDR3 region has 14 residues. Trimming removed 0 bases from V and 4 bases from J, with 9 bases in between. The CDR3 loop reads CASSYSPGRTEAFF. CDR3 sequence (DNA): TGTGCCAGCAGTTACTCACCAGGCCGCACTGAAGCTTTCTTT.

This chain uses TRBV6-4 with TRBJ2-3; TRBD2 matches at 8 bases. Germline V CDR1 and CDR2: MRHNA, SNTAGT. After removal of 5 bases from V and 5 bases from J, the junction contained 6 bases not matched to a gene. The CDR3 has 14 amino acids. CDR3 protein: CASSISGAVDTQYF. The CDR3 DNA is TGTGCCAGCAGTATTAGCGGGGCGGTAGATACGCAGTATTTT.

V and J are TRBV12-3 or TRBV12-4 and TRBJ2-5; no reliable D call. Trimming took 1 base from V and 4 from J, leaving 7 bases between them. This CDR3 has 13 amino acids. The CDR3 DNA is TGTGCCAGCAGTTTAGATCGGAGAGAGACCCAGTACTTC. Translating it yields CASSLDRRETQYF.

The V and J genes are TRBV7-9 and TRBJ2-1; 8 bases are shared with TRBD1. The CDR3 is made up of 14 amino acids. The V segment lost 5 bases and the J segment 8 bases; nucleotides outside the gene matches: 8. Germline V gene data show CDR1 as SEHNR and CDR2 as FQNEAQ (reference sequence). The CDR3 nucleotides are TGTGCCAGCAGCCAACCCGGGACAGGCCATGAGCAGTTCTTC. It encodes CASSQPGTGHEQFF.

This chain uses TRBV3-1 (or the pseudogene TRBV3-2) with TRBJ2-5, with 13 bases lining up with TRBD2. CDR1 and CDR2 (germline): LGHDT, YNNKEL (reference sequence). V trimming: 1 base; J trimming: 0 bases; junction bases outside the gene matches: 5. This CDR3 is built from 18 residues. CDR3 sequence reads: CASSQGAGTSGNQETQYF. The CDR3 nucleotides are TGTGCCAGCAGCCAAGGTGCTGGGACTAGCGGGAACCAAGAGACCCAGTACTTC.

The chain links TRBV3-1 (or the pseudogene TRBV3-2) to TRBJ2-2; 7 bases agree with TRBD2. The ends lost 4 bases at V and 4 bases at J; junction bases unmatched: 12. The CDR3 covers 17 residues. Germline-derived CDR1 and CDR2 are LGHDT and YNNKEL (reference sequence). Written as DNA, the CDR3 is TGTGCCAGCAGCCCATCCAGCAGCGGGGTGGGCACCGGGGAGCTGTTTTTT. It specifies CASSPSSSGVGTGELFF.

This chain links TRBV15 with TRBJ2-3; TRBD1 is a possible D gene (7 bases). V lost 5 bases and J 4 bases, leaving 10 bases between the germline ends. The CDR3 is 13 residues long. Germline V gene data show CDR1 as LNHNV and CDR2 as YYDKDF (reference sequence). The CDR3 loop reads CATSQGGPDTQYF. The CDR3 region has the DNA TGTGCCACCAGCCAGGGGGGTCCAGATACGCAGTATTTT.

V usage is TRBV7-2 and J usage is TRBJ2-2; D unclear. This CDR3 comprises 15 residues. V was pared by 2 bases and J by 1 base, with 8 bases between. CDR1 is SGHTA, CDR2 FQGNSA, per germline. The CDR3 region is CASSLLGLNTGELFF. The CDR3, as DNA: TGTGCCAGCAGCTTACTGGGCTTGAACACCGGGGAGCTGTTTTTT.

The chain is built from TRBV10-1 and TRBJ1-1; TRBD1 is a possible D gene (6 bases). This CDR3 is 13 amino acids long. V was cut by 6 bases and J by 1 base, with 9 bases left in between. Germline V gene lookup returns CDR1 WNHNN and CDR2 SYGVQD (reference sequence). CDR3 amino acids: CASRDSPNTEAFF. The CDR3 bases are TGCGCCAGCAGGGACAGCCCGAACACTGAAGCTTTCTTT.

The chain carries TRBV13 and TRBJ2-1; 9 nucleotides agree with TRBD1. The CDR3 has 15 amino acids. With V trimmed by 4 bases and J by 6 bases, 7 bases remained unmatched. Germline V gives CDR1 PRHDT, CDR2 FYEKMQ (reference sequence). The CDR3: CASSSRDRVPNEQFF. The CDR3 DNA reads TGTGCCAGCAGCTCGCGGGACAGGGTGCCCAATGAGCAGTTCTTC.

This clone showed up just a few times. The chain joins TRBV7-9 to TRBJ2-5, with 7 bases that match TRBD2. V was pared by 1 base and J by 3 bases, with 2 bases of the junction left unmatched. The germline V gene encodes CDR1 SEHNR and CDR2 FQNEAQ (reference sequence). This CDR3 has 14 residues. The CDR3 nucleotides are TGTGCCAGCAGCTTAGGTGCGGGGGAAGAGACCCAGTACTTC. Encoded protein: CASSLGAGEETQYF.

The J gene is TRBJ2-2, the V gene TRBV27; D gene unclear. V dropped 2 bases and J dropped 1 base, with 5 bases sitting between them. The CDR3 is 14 residues long. Germline CDR1 reads MNHEY; CDR2 reads SMNVEV (reference sequence). The CDR3 DNA follows: TGTGCCAGCAGTTTAAGGAGGAACACCGGGGAGCTGTTTTTT. Amino acid sequence: CASSLRRNTGELFF.

The CDR3 here is CASSLLLTDTQYF. CDR3 bases: TGCGCCAGCAGCTTGCTACTAACAGATACGCAGTATTTT. This chain connects TRBV5-1 to TRBJ2-3; D ambiguous. Germline V gives CDR1 SGHRS, CDR2 YFSETQ. This CDR3 comprises 13 residues. The V gene lost 1 base and the J gene lost 3 bases, with 6 bases spanning the gap.

This clone has only one observation. J is TRBJ2-7 and V is TRBV5-8; D ambiguous. Germline CDR1 is SGHTS and CDR2 is YDEGEE. V shed 0 bases and J shed 3 bases, with 13 bases lying between them. The CDR3 is 15 residues long. CDR3 coding DNA: TGTGCCAGCAGCTTGGTAGTCCTCAAGAGCTACGAGCAGTACGTC. It specifies CASSLVVLKSYEQYV.

This clone was seen at least ten times. The gene calls are TRBV5-4 and TRBJ1-2, with 9 nucleotides matching TRBD1. Looked up from germline, CDR1 is SGHNT and CDR2 is YYREEE (reference sequence). The junction had 4 bases not matched to a gene; V was cut back by 4 bases and J by 3 bases. The CDR3 totals 14 residues. DNA for the CDR3: TGTGCCAGCAGCCCGTACAGGGGGCACTATGGCTACACCTTC. This gives the protein CASSPYRGHYGYTF.

The CDR3 here is CASSHGQGLYTGELFF. CDR3 nucleotide sequence: TGTGCCAGCAGCCACGGACAGGGATTGTACACCGGGGAGCTGTTTTTT. The chain recombines TRBV14 with TRBJ2-2, with 8 bases identical to TRBD1. After removal of 3 bases from V and 3 bases from J, the junction contained 6 bases not matched to a gene. The germline CDR1 and CDR2 sequences are SGHDN and FVKESK. CDR3 size: 16 residues. The full variable domain, completed using reference TRBV14 and TRBJ2-2, is EAGVTQFPSHSVIEKGQTVTLRCDPISGHDNLYWYRRVMGKEIKFLLHFVKESKQDESGMPNNRFLAERTGGTYSTLKVQPAELEDSGVYFCASSHGQGLYTGELFFGEGSRLTVL.

This clone was counted a single time. The chain uses TRBV25-1 and TRBJ1-2; TRBD1 is a possible D gene (6 bases). The germline V gene encodes CDR1 MGHDK and CDR2 SYGVNS. This CDR3 is 13 amino acids long. Trimming removed 3 bases from V and 5 bases from J, with 10 bases in between. DNA of the CDR3: TGTGCCAGCAGTGATTGGGACACATATGGCTACACCTTC. Amino acid sequence: CASSDWDTYGYTF.

The V gene is TRBV7-3, the J gene TRBJ2-3; maybe TRBD2 (5 bases). CDR1 and CDR2 from the germline V gene are SGHTA and FQGTGA. V dropped 5 bases and J dropped 7 bases, with 10 bases sitting between them. This CDR3 region has 12 residues. CDR3 DNA: TGTGCCAGCAGCGCCCCGGGAAATACGCAGTATTTT. Translated, it gives CASSAPGNTQYF.

The V gene is TRBV10-1, the J gene TRBJ2-1, with a tentative D call TRBD1 (5 bases). Deletions cut 0 bases from V and 6 bases from J, with 9 bases between. CDR1 is WNHNN, CDR2 SYGVQD, per germline (reference sequence). The CDR3 extends over 14 amino acids. The CDR3 DNA follows: TGCGCCAGCAGTGAGTCCACAGGCCCCAATGAGCAGTTCTTC. The encoded protein is CASSESTGPNEQFF.

The genes are TRBV28 and TRBJ1-1, with a possible D match to TRBD1 (5 bases). Germline V lookup: CDR1 MDHEN, CDR2 SYDVKM. The V end was cut by 6 bases, the J end by 1 base, with 9 bases between. This CDR3 is built from 13 residues. CDR3 sequence: CASSMTENTEAFF. The DNA for the CDR3 is TGTGCCAGCAGCATGACAGAGAACACTGAAGCTTTCTTT.

This sequence joins TRBV7-9 and TRBJ2-3; weak D call: TRBD1 (5 bases). The germline gives CDR1 SEHNR, CDR2 FQNEAQ (reference sequence). V dropped 5 bases and J dropped 2 bases, with 17 bases sitting between them. The CDR3 totals 16 residues. The CDR3 protein is CASSRPTWGNTDTQYF. The CDR3, as DNA: TGTGCCAGCAGCCGCCCTACTTGGGGCAACACAGATACGCAGTATTTT.

The rearrangement uses TRBV7-6 and TRBJ2-5, with D perhaps matching TRBD1 (5 bases). V lost 1 base and J 2 bases, leaving 8 bases between the germline ends. The CDR3 is made up of 14 amino acids. Germline-derived CDR1 and CDR2 are SGHVS and FNYEAQ. CDR3 protein: CASSLDSGQETQYF. CDR3 DNA sequence: TGTGCCAGCAGCTTAGATTCAGGGCAAGAGACCCAGTACTTC.